The present T cell receptor beta chain was sequenced within a study of blood T cells in healthy people across ages. Study background: Per two T cells, about one barcoded beta molecule was captured through template switching. Study-level findings and limits: Higher diversity, along with more naive CD4+ cells, distinguished long-lived donors from aged donors.

This clonotype was recorded a few times. Antigen: not known. Germline V gene lookup returns CDR1 SEHNR and CDR2 FQNEAQ (reference sequence). CDR3 length: 13 amino acids. Trimming took 4 bases from V and 3 from J, leaving 10 bases between them. A sample-barcoded 5' primer and a J-beta primer mix were used in a second PCR of roughly 7 to 11 cycles. All cDNA molecules were each tagged by a template-switch adaptor with 12 random nucleotides. Each CDR3 protein gets one entry after TCRdb re-called the 5' RACE reads with MiXCR. Here the sample spans around 780,000 distinct CDR3 sequences, more than 50% being singletons. Healthy Caucasian individuals from Russia aged roughly 6 to 100 served as donors.

The V and J genes are TRBV7-9 and TRBJ2-7; TRBD2 is a possible D gene (5 bases). The sequence came from a man between 40 and 49 years old in good health. What was sequenced was blood. The CDR3 bases are TGTGCCAGCAGCTCCCCGGGGTACTACGAGCAGTACTTC. It encodes CASSSPGYYEQYF. Looking up the rest from reference TRBV7-9 and TRBJ2-7 gives the full variable domain: DTGVSQNPRHKITKRGQNVTFRCDPISEHNRLYWYRQTLGQGPEFLTYFQNEAQLEKSRLLSDRFSAERPKGSFSTLEIQRTEQGDSAMYLCASSSPGYYEQYFGPGTRLTVT.